The present TCR beta chain was sequenced within a study of CD8+ T cells in alopecia areata. Study overall: Patients given treatment had severity scored by the percentage of scalp area affected.

This CDR3 region has 19 residues. Germline V gene sequence: CDR1 SEHNR, CDR2 FQNEAQ (reference sequence). J lost 2 bases, V lost 5 bases, and 13 bases had no gene match. TCR sequencing used cDNA made by reverse transcription of extracted RNA. This table comes from immunoSEQ multiplex PCR, and its TCRdb copy is limited to in-frame clones, with some not included. The sample lists some 80,000 clones; around 60% were seen once. Treatment meaning: oral pan-JAK inhibitor, 5-10 mg twice daily. Obtained from alopecia areata patients were lesional scalp punch biopsies along with peripheral blood. The TCR sequence derives from a human donor with alopecia areata. This rearrangement joins TRBV7-9 to TRBJ2-7; 15 bases map to TRBD2. This specimen consisted of CD8+ T cells sorted from blood, obtained at week 24, from a patient treated with tofacitinib. The CDR3 DNA follows: TGTGCCAGCAGCCTAACCTCCGGGACTAGCGGGAGGTCCCCCTACGAGCAGTACTTC. Its protein product is CASSLTSGTSGRSPYEQYF.